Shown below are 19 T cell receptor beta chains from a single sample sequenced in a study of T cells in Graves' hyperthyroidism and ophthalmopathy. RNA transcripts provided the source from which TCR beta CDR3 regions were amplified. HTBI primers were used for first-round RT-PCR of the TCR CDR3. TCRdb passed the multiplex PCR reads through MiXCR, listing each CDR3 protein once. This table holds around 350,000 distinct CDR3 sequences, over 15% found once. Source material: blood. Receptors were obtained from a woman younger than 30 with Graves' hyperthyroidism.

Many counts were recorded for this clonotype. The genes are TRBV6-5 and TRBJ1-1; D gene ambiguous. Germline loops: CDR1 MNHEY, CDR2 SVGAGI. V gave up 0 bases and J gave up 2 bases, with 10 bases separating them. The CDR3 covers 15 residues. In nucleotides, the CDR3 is TGTGCCAGCAGTTACTCGGCCCCGGGAAACACTGAAGCTTTCTTT. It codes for CASSYSAPGNTEAFF.

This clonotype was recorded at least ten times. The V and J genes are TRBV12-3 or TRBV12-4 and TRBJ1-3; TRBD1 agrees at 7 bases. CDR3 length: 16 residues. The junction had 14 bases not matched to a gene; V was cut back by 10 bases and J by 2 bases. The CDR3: CATDREEGVPGNTIYF. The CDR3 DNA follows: TGTGCCACCGACAGGGAGGAAGGGGTCCCTGGAAACACCATATATTTT.

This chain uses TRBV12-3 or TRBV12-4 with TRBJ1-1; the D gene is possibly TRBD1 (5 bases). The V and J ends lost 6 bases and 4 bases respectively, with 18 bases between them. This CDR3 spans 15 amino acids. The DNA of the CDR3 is TGTGCCAGCAGCACCGACGGGGGAAGTCTCACTGAAGCTTTCTTT. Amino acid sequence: CASSTDGGSLTEAFF.

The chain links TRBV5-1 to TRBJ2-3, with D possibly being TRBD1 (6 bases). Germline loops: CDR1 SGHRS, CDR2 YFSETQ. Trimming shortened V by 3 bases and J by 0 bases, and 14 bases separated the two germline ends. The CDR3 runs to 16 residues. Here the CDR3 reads CASSSRQAASTDTQYF. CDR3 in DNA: TGCGCCAGCAGCTCGAGACAGGCTGCTAGCACAGATACGCAGTATTTT.

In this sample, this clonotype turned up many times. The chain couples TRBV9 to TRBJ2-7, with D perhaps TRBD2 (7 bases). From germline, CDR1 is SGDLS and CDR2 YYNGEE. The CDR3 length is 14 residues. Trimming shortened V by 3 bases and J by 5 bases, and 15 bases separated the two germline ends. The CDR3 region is CASSARGGFDEQYF. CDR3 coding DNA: TGTGCCAGCAGCGCTAGGGGGGGATTCGACGAGCAGTACTTC.

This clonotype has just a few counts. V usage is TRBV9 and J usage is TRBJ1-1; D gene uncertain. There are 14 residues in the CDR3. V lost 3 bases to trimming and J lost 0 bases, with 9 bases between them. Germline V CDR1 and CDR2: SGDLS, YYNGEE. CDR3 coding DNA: TGTGCCAGCAGCGGACATGCTTTGAACACTGAAGCTTTCTTT. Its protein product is CASSGHALNTEAFF. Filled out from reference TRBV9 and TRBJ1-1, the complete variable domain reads DSGVTQTPKHLITATGQRVTLRCSPRSGDLSVYWYQQSLDQGLQFLIQYYNGEERAKGNILERFSAQQFPDLHSELNLSSLELGDSALYFCASSGHALNTEAFFGQGTRLTVV.

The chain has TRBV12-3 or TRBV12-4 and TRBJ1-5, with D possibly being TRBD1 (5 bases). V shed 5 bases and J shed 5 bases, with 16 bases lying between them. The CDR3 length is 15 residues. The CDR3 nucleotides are TGTGCCAGCAGTCCCCTCGGGGGACCCGATCAGCCCCAGCATTTT. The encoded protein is CASSPLGGPDQPQHF.

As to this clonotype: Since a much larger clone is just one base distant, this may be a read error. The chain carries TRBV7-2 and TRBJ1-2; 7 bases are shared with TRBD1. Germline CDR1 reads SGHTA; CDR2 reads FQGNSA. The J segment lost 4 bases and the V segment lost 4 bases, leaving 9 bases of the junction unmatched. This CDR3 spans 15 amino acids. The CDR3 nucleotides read TGTGCCAGCAGCTCTCCTTCCGGGACAGCCTATGGCTACACCTTC. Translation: CASSSPSGTAYGYTF.

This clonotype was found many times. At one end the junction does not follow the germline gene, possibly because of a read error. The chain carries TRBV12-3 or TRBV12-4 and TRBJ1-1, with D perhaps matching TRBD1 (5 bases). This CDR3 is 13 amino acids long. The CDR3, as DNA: TGTGCCAGCAGCTTAGGGGTGAACACTGAAGCTTTCTTT. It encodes CASSLGVNTEAFF.

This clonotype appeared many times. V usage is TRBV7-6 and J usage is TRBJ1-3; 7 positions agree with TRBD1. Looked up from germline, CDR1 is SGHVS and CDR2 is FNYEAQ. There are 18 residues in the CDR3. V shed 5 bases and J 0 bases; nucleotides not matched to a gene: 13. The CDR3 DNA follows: TGTGCCAGCAGCGCCCGGACAGGATCCTCCCTCTCTGGAAACACCATATATTTT. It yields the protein CASSARTGSSLSGNTIYF. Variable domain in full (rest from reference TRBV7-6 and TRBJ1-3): GAGVSQSPRYKVTKRGQDVALRCDPISGHVSLYWYRQALGQGPEFLTYFNYEAQQDKSGLPNDRFSAERPEGSISTLTIQRTEQRDSAMYRCASSARTGSSLSGNTIYFGEGSWLTVV.

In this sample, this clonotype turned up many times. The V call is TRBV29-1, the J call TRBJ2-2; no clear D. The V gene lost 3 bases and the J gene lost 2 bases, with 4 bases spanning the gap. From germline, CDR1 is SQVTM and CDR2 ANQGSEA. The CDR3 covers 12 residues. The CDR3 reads CSVESNTGELFF. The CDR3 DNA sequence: TGCAGCGTTGAGAGTAACACCGGGGAGCTGTTTTTT.

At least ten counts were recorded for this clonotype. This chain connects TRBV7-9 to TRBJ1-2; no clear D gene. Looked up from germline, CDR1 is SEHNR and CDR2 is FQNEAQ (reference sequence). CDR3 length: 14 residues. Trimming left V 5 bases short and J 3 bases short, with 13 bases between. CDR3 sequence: CASSRTAEDYGYTF. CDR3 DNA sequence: TGTGCCAGCAGCCGAACAGCGGAGGACTATGGCTACACCTTC. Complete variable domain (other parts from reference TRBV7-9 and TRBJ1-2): DTGVSQNPRHKITKRGQNVTFRCDPISEHNRLYWYRQTLGQGPEFLTYFQNEAQLEKSRLLSDRFSAERPKGSFSTLEIQRTEQGDSAMYLCASSRTAEDYGYTFGSGTRLTVV.

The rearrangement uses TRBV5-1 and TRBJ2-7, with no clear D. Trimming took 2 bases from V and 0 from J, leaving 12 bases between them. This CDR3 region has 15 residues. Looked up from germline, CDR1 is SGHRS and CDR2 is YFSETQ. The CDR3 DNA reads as TGCGCCAGCAGCTTCGTGTCGAGGAGCTCCTACGAGCAGTACTTC. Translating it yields CASSFVSRSSYEQYF.

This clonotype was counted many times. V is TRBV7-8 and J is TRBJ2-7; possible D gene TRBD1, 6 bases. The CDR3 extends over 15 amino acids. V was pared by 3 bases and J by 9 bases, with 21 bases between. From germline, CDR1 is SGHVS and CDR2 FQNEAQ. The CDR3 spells CASSFIEAGEKAQYF. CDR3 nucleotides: TGTGCCAGCAGCTTTATAGAGGCAGGGGAAAAGGCGCAGTACTTC.

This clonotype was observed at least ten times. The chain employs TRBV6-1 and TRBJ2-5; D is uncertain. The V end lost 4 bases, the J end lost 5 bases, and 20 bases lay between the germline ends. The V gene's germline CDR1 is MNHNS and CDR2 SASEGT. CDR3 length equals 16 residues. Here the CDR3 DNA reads TGTGCCAGCAGTGGCCAGTTTGGAACAACCAGGGAGACCCAGTACTTC. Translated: CASSGQFGTTRETQYF.

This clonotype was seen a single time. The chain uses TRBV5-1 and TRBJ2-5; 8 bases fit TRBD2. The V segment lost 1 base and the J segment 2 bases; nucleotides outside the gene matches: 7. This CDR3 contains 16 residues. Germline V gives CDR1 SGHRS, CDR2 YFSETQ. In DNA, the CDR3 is TGCGCCAGCAGCTTGAGGAGCGGGGGAAATCAAGAGACCCAGTACTTC. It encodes CASSLRSGGNQETQYF.

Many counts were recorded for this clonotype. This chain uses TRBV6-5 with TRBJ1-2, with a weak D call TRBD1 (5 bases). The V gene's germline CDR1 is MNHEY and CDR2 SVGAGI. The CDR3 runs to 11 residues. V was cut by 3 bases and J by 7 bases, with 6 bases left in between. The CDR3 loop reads CASSYGGGYTF. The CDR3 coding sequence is TGTGCCAGCAGTTATGGGGGTGGCTACACCTTC.

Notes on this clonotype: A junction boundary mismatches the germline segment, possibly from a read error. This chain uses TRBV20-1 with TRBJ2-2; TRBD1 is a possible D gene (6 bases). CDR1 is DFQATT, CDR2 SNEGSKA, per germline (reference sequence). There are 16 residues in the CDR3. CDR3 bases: TGCAGTGCCAACCGCCCGCAGGGGCTTAACACCGGGGAGCTGTTCTTT. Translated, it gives CSANRPQGLNTGELFF.

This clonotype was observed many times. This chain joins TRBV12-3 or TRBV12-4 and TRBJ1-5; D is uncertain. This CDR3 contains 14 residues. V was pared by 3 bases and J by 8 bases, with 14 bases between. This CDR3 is CASSFGRRLEPQHF. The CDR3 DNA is TGTGCCAGCAGTTTTGGACGGCGGCTCGAGCCCCAGCATTTT.